A single count supports the clone carrying this T cell receptor (beta chain). As yet, its antigen is unknown. Fresh-frozen tumor tissue and more than two years of survival data were available for all. CDR1 and CDR2 (germline): SGHVS, FNYEAQ. CDR3 size: 15 residues. Unmatched junction bases numbered 5, after V lost 5 bases and J lost 3 bases. This specimen comes from a study of glioma-infiltrating T cells after dendritic cell vaccination. As for the study in general: Patients received three intradermal dendritic cell vaccine injections at biweekly intervals.

Study conclusions and caveats: Estimated pretreatment TIL content predicted outcome after dendritic cell vaccination.

Repertoires were generated with immunoSEQ multiplex PCR, while TCRdb's copy carries only in-frame clones and drops some. The sample lists 85,000 to 95,000 clones; 85% to 90% were seen once. Sample: blood, taken before dendritic cell vaccination. This TCR derives from a human donor with glioblastoma. J is TRBJ2-1 and V is TRBV7-6, with 9 bases that match TRBD1. The CDR3 sequence is CASSSRDRVYNEQFF. In nucleotides, the CDR3 is TGTGCCAGCAGCAGCCGGGACAGGGTCTACAATGAGCAGTTCTTC.